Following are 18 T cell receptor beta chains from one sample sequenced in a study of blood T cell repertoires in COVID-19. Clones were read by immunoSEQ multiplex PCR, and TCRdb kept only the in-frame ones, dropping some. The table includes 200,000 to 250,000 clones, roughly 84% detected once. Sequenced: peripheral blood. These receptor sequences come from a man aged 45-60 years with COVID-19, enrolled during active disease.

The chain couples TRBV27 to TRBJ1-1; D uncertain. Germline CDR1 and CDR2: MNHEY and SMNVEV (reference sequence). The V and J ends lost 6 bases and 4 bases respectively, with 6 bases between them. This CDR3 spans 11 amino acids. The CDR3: CASRVATEAFF. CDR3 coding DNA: TGTGCCAGCAGGGTAGCCACTGAAGCTTTCTTT.

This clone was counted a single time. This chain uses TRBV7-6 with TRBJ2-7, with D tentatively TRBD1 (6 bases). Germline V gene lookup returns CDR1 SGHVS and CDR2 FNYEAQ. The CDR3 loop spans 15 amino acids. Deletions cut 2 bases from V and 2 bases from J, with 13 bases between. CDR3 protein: CASSLRGRGPYEQYF. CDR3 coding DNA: TGTGCCAGCAGCTTAAGGGGCAGGGGACCCTACGAGCAGTACTTC.

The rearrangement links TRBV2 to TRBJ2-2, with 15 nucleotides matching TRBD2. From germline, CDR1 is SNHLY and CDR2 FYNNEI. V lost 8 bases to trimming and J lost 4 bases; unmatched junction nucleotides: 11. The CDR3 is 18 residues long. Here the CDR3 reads CASVPGLAGGRGTGELFF. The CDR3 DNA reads TGTGCCAGCGTACCGGGACTAGCGGGAGGCCGGGGCACCGGGGAGCTGTTTTTT.

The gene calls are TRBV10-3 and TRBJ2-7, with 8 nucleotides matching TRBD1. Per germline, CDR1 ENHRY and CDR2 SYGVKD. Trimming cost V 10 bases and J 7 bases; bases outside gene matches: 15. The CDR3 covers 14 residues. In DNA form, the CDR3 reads TGTGCCAGCTCACCGGGACAGGACCCTTGGGAGCAGTACTTC. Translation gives CASSPGQDPWEQYF.

The CDR3 loop is CASSQVRSRELAGELFF. The CDR3, as DNA: TGTGCCAGCAGCCAAGTTCGGTCGCGGGAGTTAGCCGGGGAGCTGTTTTTT. This chain uses TRBV4-2 with TRBJ2-2; 7 bases are shared with TRBD2. In germline, CDR1 is LGHNA, CDR2 YNFKEQ. Germline trimming cut 1 base from V and 6 bases from J; bases unmatched to any gene: 11. The CDR3 sequence is 17 residues long.

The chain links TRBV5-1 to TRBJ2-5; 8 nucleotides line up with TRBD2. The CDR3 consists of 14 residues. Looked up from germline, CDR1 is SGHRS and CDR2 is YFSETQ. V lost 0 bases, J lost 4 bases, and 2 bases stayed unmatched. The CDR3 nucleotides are TGCGCCAGCAGCTTGGGGACTAGCTCAGAGACCCAGTACTTC. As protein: CASSLGTSSETQYF.

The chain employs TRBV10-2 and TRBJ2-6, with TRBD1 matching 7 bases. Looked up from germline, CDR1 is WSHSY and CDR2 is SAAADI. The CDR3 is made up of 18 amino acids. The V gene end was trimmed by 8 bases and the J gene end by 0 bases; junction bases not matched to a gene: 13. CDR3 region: CASGGMRQGFSGANVLTF. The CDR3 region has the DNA TGCGCCAGCGGGGGAATGAGACAGGGATTCTCTGGGGCCAACGTCCTGACTTTC.

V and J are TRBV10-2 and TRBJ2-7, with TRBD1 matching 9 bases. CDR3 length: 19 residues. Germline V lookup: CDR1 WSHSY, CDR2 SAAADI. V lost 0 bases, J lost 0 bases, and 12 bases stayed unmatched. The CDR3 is CASSESGTGYNMGSYEQYF. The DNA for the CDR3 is TGCGCCAGCAGTGAGTCCGGGACAGGGTATAATATGGGCTCCTACGAGCAGTACTTC.

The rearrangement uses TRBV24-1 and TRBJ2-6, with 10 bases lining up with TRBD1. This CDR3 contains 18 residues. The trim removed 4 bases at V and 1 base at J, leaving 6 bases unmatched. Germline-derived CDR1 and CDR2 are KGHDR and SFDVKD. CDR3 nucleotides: TGTGCCACCAGTGAAACCGGGACAGGGGTTTCTGGGGCCAACGTCCTGACTTTC. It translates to CATSETGTGVSGANVLTF.

The DNA for the CDR3 is TGTGCCAGCAGTTACAGGGGCTCTCAGCCCCAGCATTTT. Protein product: CASSYRGSQPQHF. The chain couples TRBV6-5 to TRBJ1-5, with D possibly matching TRBD1 (5 bases). The germline gives CDR1 MNHEY, CDR2 SVGAGI. V shed 2 bases and J shed 6 bases, with 8 bases lying between them. The CDR3 totals 13 residues.

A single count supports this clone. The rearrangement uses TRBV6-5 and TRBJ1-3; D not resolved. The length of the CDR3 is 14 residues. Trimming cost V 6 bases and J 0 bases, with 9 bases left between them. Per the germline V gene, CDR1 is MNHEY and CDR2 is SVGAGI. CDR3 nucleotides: TGTGCCAGCAGCGCAGAACGCTCTGGAAACACCATATATTTT. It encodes CASSAERSGNTIYF.

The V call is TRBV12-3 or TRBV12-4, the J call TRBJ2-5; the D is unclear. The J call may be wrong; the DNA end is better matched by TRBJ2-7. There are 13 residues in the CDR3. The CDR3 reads CASSLGSTYEQYF. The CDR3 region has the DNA TGTGCCAGCAGTTTGGGTAGCACCTACGAGCAGTACTTC.

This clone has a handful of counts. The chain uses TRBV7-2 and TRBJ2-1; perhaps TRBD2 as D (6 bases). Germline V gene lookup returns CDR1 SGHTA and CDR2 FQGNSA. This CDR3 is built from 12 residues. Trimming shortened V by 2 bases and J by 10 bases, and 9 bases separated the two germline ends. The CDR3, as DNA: TGTGCCAGCAGCTTACTAGCGAAGGAGCAGTTCTTC. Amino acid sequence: CASSLLAKEQFF. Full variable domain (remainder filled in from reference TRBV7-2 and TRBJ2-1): GAGVSQSPSNKVTEKGKDVELRCDPISGHTALYWYRQSLGQGLEFLIYFQGNSAPDKSGLPSDRFSAERTGGSVSTLTIQRTQQEDSAVYLCASSLLAKEQFFGPGTRLTVL.

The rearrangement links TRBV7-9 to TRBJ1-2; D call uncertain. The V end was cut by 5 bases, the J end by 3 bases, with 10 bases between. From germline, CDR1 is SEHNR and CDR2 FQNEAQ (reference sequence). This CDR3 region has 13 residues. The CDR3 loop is CASSRGSYYGYTF. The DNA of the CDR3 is TGTGCCAGCAGCCGCGGATCCTACTATGGCTACACCTTC.

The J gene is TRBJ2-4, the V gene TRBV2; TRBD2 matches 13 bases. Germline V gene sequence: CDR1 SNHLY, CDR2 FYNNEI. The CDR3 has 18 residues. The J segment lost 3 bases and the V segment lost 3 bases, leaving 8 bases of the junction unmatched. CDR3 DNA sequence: TGTGCCAGCAGTGACACTAGCGGGGGGGCTGAGGGCAAAAACATTCAGTACTTC. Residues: CASSDTSGGAEGKNIQYF.

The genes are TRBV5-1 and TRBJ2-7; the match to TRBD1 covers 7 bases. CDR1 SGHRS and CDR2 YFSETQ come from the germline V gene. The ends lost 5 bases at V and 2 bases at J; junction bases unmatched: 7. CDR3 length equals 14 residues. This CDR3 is CASRPRQGPYEQYF. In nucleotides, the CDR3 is TGCGCCAGCAGGCCCCGACAGGGACCCTACGAGCAGTACTTC. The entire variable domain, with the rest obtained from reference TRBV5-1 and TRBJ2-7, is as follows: KAGVTQTPRYLIKTRGQQVTLSCSPISGHRSVSWYQQTPGQGLQFLFEYFSETQRNKGNFPGRFSGRQFSNSRSEMNVSTLELGDSALYLCASRPRQGPYEQYFGPGTRLTVT.

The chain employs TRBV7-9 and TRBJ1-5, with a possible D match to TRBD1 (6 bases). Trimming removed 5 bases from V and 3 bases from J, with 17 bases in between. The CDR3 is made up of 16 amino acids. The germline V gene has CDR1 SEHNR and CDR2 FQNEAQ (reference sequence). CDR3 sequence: CASSKGTPDLNQPQHF. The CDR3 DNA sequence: TGTGCCAGCAGCAAAGGGACACCCGACCTCAATCAGCCCCAGCATTTT.

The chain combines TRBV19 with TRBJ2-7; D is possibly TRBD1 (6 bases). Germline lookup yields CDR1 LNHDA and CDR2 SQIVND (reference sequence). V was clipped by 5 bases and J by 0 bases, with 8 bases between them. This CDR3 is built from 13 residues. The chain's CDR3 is CASSEDSSYEQYF. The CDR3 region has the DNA TGTGCCAGTAGTGAGGACAGCTCCTACGAGCAGTACTTC.